These 5 T cell receptor beta chains came from one sample sequenced in a study of T-cell reconstitution after alpha-beta-depleted transplantation in children. Using unique molecular identifiers, the investigators prepared the TCRbeta library. TCRdb processed the PCR reads anew with MiXCR; each CDR3 protein has one entry. The repertoire has over 150,000 distinct CDR3 sequences, less than 8% of them found once; the top ten carry over 2.5%. Sequenced material: PBMCs from the stem cell graft donor, taken from the stem cell graft. Source of these receptors: a human donor who donated a stem cell graft to a child with Wiskott-Aldrich syndrome.

This clonotype was detected ten times or more. The chain is built from TRBV6-5 and TRBJ2-7; TRBD2 aligns across 12 bases. The CDR3 has 15 amino acids. V was clipped by 4 bases and J by 3 bases; unmatched bases: 4. The germline V gene has CDR1 MNHEY and CDR2 SVGAGI. The CDR3 DNA sequence: TGTGCCAGCAGTTCACTAGCGGGGGGAGGCTACGAGCAGTACTTC. Protein sequence: CASSSLAGGGYEQYF.

This clonotype has a count of ten or more. This chain connects TRBV20-1 to TRBJ2-7; 7 bases agree with TRBD1. The length of the CDR3 is 13 residues. V lost 6 bases, J lost 2 bases, and 7 bases stayed unmatched. CDR1 is DFQATT and CDR2 is SNEGSKA in the germline V gene (reference sequence). CDR3 residues: CSADGTEAYEQYF. The CDR3 bases are TGCAGTGCCGACGGGACAGAAGCCTACGAGCAGTACTTC.

This clonotype was detected ten times or more. This chain joins TRBV6-5 and TRBJ2-6; no definite D call. The CDR3 has 17 amino acids. Germline V gene lookup returns CDR1 MNHEY and CDR2 SVGAGI. V shed 1 base and J shed 2 bases, with 12 bases lying between them. The CDR3 spells CASSYFSSLTGANVLTF. The CDR3 DNA is TGTGCCAGCAGTTACTTTTCTAGTTTGACTGGGGCCAACGTCCTGACTTTC.

This clonotype was counted ten times or more. The chain carries TRBV27 and TRBJ2-1; 7 nucleotides agree with TRBD1. After removal of 5 bases from V and 0 bases from J, the junction contained 7 bases not matched to a gene. The CDR3 sequence is 16 residues long. Germline loops: CDR1 MNHEY, CDR2 SMNVEV (reference sequence). As DNA, the CDR3 is TGTGCCAGCAGTCTGGAAGGGGGCCGCTCCTACAATGAGCAGTTCTTC. It specifies CASSLEGGRSYNEQFF.

Many counts were recorded for this clonotype. The chain couples TRBV20-1 to TRBJ2-1; D perhaps matches TRBD1 (5 bases). This CDR3 spans 14 amino acids. Germline CDR1 is DFQATT and CDR2 is SNEGSKA (reference sequence). Trimming left V 1 base short and J 7 bases short, with 14 bases between. CDR3 amino acids: CSARGWGRHNEQFF. CDR3 in DNA: TGCAGTGCTAGAGGTTGGGGCAGGCATAATGAGCAGTTCTTC.